The present entry profiles one T cell receptor (beta chain) with its context. The clone's antigen remains unknown. Base qualities were left out, and no much larger clone turns up one base away. TCRbeta CDR3 regions were amplified from genomic DNA using the immunoSEQ Assay, a bias-controlled multiplex PCR. From the authors' description of their analysis: The number of nucleated cells in each sample was estimated by amplification of reference gene primers within the assay. To quantify the absolute abundance of each unique TCRbeta CDR3 rearrangement, sequence reads were collapsed and filtered. Productive Simpson clonality was computed per sample as the square root of Simpson's diversity index over productive rearrangements. TCRdb mirrors the immuneACCESS table, restricted to in-frame sequences. Some clones are absent from its copies; in checked studies, under half trace to an unresolved V gene, and the reason for the others is unknown. V and J calls and clone size are as listed in that table; D and trimming were resolved from the DNA. The sample includes about 200,000 clones, with 88% observed a single time. Approximately 6% of the sample goes to the ten largest clones.

Each collaborating institution followed its own protocols to collect whole blood in K2EDTA tubes. For TCRbeta analysis, collaborators shipped samples as frozen whole blood, isolated PBMCs, or DNA extracted from either of those sample types. These data originate in a study of blood T cell repertoires in COVID-19 (dated by TCRdb to 2020 to 2022). The study in broad terms: The collaborator samples originated in the United States, Italy and Spain and spanned the acute and convalescent phases of COVID-19. Where available, HLA class I and class II types were taken from metadata supplied by the sample provider and were not determined by assay-based typing. The dataset comprised deeply sampled blood TCRbeta repertoires from subjects exposed to, actively infected with, or recovered from COVID-19. The repertoires were released in a freely available public database intended as a resource for research on the immune response to SARS-CoV-2. Samples were obtained from the ongoing ImmuneRACE study (first 160 participants) and from approximately 1,200 subjects provided by 6 global collaborators. The sample metadata nearly always contained a de-identified subject ID, COVID-19 status, age in years and sex. The material from the prospective study consisted of cDNA or gDNA derived from T cells, B-cell-depleted T cells, or PBMCs. What the study reported, not specific to this receptor: How much clinical and demographic metadata was included differed by source and by participant, and the metadata was provided uncurated.

CDR1 SGHRS and CDR2 YFSETQ are derived from the germline V gene. CDR3 length: 15 amino acids, cysteine to phenylalanine. Only CDR3 DNA remains: 45 bases, in frame from the first base. Trimming removed 2 bases from V and 2 bases from J, leaving 8 bases between the germline ends. Recombination linked TRBV5-1 to TRBJ2-6; matching of 6 bases hints at TRBD1 as the D gene. This receptor was identified in a man between 35 and 55 years old with active or convalescent COVID-19. Sequenced sample: peripheral blood. The CDR3 protein is CASSLQGAGANVLTF. The DNA is TGCGCCAGCAGCTTACAGGGCGCTGGGGCCAACGTCCTGACTTTC.